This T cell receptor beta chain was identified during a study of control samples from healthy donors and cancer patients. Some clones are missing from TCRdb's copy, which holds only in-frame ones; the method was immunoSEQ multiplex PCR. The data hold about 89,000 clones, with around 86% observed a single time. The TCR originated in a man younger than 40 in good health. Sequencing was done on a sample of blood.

The CDR3 bases are TGCGCCAGCAGCCAAGATCGAAGGTCTCCTAGGACTGAAGCTTTCTTT. It yields the protein CASSQDRRSPRTEAFF. The chain has TRBV4-1 and TRBJ1-1; D is ambiguous. V was pared by 0 bases and J by 5 bases, with 16 bases between. This CDR3 region has 16 residues. Per the germline V gene, CDR1 is MGHRA and CDR2 is YSYEKL.